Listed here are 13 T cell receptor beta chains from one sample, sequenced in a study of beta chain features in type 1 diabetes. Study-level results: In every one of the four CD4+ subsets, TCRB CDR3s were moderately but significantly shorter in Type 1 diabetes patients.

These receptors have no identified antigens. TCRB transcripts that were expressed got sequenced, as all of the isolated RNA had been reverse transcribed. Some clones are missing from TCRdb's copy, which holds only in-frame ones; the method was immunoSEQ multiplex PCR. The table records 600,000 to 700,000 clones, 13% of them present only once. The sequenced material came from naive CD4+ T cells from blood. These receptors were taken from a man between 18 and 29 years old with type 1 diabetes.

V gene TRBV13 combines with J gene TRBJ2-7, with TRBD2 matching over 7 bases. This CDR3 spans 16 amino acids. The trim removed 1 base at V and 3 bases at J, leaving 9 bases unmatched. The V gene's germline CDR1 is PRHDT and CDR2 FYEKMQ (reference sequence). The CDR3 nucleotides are TGTGCCAGCAGCTTAGAGGGCGGGGGAATTGGCTACGAGCAGTACTTC. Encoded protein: CASSLEGGGIGYEQYF. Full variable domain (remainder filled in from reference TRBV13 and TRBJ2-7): AAGVIQSPRHLIKEKRETATLKCYPIPRHDTVYWYQQGPGQDPQFLISFYEKMQSDKGSIPDRFSAQQFSDYHSELNMSSLELGDSALYFCASSLEGGGIGYEQYFGPGTRLTVT.

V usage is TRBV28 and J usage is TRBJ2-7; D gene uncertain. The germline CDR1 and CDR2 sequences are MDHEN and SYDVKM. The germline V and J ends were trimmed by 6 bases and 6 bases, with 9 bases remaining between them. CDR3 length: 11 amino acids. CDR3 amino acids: CASSSPSEQYF. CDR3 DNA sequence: TGTGCCAGCAGCTCCCCTTCCGAGCAGTACTTC. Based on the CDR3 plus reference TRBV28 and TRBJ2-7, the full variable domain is DVKVTQSSRYLVKRTGEKVFLECVQDMDHENMFWYRQDPGLGLRLIYFSYDVKMKEKGDIPEGYSVSREKKERFSLILESASTNQTSMYLCASSSPSEQYFGPGTRLTVT.

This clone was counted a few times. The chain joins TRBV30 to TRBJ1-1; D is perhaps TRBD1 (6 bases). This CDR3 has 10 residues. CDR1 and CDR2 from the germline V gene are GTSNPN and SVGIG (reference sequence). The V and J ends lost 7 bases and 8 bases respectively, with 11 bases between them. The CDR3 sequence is CALAGAEAFF. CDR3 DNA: TGTGCCTTGGCAGGGGCAGAAGCTTTCTTT.

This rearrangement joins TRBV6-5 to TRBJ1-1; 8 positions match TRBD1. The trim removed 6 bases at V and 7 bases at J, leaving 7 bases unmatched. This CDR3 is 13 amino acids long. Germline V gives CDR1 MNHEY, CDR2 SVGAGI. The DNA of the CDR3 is TGTGCCAGCAGCCTGGACAGGGAGTATGAAGCTTTCTTT. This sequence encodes CASSLDREYEAFF.

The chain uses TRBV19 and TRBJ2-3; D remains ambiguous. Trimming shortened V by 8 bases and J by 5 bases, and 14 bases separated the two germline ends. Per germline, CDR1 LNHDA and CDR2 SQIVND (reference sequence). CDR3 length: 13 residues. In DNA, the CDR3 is TGTGCCAGTGCCCAGGTCTTGGAAGATACGCAGTATTTT. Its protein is CASAQVLEDTQYF. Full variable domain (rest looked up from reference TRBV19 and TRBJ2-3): DGGITQSPKYLFRKEGQNVTLSCEQNLNHDAMYWYRQDPGQGLRLIYYSQIVNDFQKGDIAEGYSVSREKKESFPLTVTSAQKNPTAFYLCASAQVLEDTQYFGPGTRLTVL.

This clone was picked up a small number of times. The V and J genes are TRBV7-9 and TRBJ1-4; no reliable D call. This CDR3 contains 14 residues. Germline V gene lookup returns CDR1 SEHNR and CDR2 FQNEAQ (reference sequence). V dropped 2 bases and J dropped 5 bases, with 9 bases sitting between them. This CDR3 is CASSLRTLNEKLFF. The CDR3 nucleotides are TGTGCCAGCAGCTTAAGGACCCTAAATGAAAAACTGTTTTTT.

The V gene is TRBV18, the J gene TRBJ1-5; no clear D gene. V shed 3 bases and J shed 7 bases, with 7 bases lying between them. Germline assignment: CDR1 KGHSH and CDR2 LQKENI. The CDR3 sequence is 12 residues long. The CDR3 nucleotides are TGTGCCAGCTCACCTGTACCACAGCCCCAGCATTTT. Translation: CASSPVPQPQHF.

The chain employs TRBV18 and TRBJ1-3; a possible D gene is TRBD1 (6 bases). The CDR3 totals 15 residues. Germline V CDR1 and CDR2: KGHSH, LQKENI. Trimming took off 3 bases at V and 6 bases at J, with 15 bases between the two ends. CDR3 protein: CASSPDMPGVNTIYF. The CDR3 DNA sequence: TGTGCCAGCTCACCCGACATGCCAGGGGTAAACACCATATATTTT.

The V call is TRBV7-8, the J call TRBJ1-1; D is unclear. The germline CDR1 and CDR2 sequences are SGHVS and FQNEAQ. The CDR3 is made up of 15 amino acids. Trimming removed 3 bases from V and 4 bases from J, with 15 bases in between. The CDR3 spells CASSFPNAAGTEAFF. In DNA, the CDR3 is TGTGCCAGCAGCTTCCCTAACGCGGCGGGCACTGAAGCTTTCTTT.

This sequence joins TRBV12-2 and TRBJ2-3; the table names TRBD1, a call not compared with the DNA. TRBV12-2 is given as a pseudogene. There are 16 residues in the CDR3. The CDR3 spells CASRFLAGGRADTQYF. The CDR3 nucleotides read TGTGCAAGTCGCTTTCTTGCAGGGGGAAGGGCAGATACGCAGTATTTT.

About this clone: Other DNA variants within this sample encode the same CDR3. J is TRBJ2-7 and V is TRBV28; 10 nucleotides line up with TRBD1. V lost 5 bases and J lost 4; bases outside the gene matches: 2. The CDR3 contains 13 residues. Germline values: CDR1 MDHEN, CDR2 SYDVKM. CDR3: CASSPGQGYEQYF. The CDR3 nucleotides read TGTGCCAGCAGTCCGGGACAGGGGTACGAGCAGTACTTC.

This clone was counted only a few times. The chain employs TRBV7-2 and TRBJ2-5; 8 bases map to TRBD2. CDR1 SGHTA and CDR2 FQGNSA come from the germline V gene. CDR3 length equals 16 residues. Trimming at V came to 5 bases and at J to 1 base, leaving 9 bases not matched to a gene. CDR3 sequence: CASSPGGAVGQETQYF. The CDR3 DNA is TGTGCCAGCAGCCCGGGGGGGGCTGTCGGCCAAGAGACCCAGTACTTC.

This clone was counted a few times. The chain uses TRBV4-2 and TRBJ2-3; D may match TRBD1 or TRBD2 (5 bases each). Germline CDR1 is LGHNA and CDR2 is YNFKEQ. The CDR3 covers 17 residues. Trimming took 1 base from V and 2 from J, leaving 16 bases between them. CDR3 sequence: CASSQASSGDLTDTQYF. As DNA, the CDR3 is TGTGCCAGCAGCCAAGCGTCATCCGGGGACCTCACAGATACGCAGTATTTT.